Following are 18 T cell receptor beta chains from one sample sequenced in a study of T cells in Graves' hyperthyroidism and ophthalmopathy. Amplification of TCR beta CDR3 regions was performed using RNA transcripts as template. The HTBI primer set was used in a first-round RT-PCR of the TCR CDR3. TCRdb re-derived calls from the multiplex PCR reads in MiXCR, one entry per CDR3 protein. Among 490,000 or so distinct CDR3 sequences listed, 22% were seen once. The specimen sequenced was blood. The receptors come from a woman in her 70s with Graves' ophthalmopathy.

This clonotype was counted many times. V is TRBV28 and J is TRBJ1-5, with 11 bases that match TRBD1. Germline loops: CDR1 MDHEN, CDR2 SYDVKM. V was clipped by 3 bases and J by 3 bases; unmatched bases: 16. The CDR3 sequence is 20 residues long. The CDR3 loop reads CASSFPDRGRVPIINQPQHF. In nucleotides, the CDR3 is TGTGCCAGCAGTTTCCCGGACAGGGGGCGGGTTCCCATTATCAATCAGCCCCAGCATTTT. The whole variable domain, filled in from reference TRBV28 and TRBJ1-5, reads DVKVTQSSRYLVKRTGEKVFLECVQDMDHENMFWYRQDPGLGLRLIYFSYDVKMKEKGDIPEGYSVSREKKERFSLILESASTNQTSMYLCASSFPDRGRVPIINQPQHFGDGTRLSIL.

Details on this clonotype: This clone may be a read error of a much larger clone one base away. The V call is TRBV11-2, the J call TRBJ2-7, with a possible D match to TRBD1 (7 bases). In germline, CDR1 is SGHAT, CDR2 FQNNGV. The CDR3 runs 16 residues. The CDR3 spells CASSLLEGANPYEQCF. The CDR3 coding sequence is TGTGCCAGCAGCTTATTGGAGGGGGCGAATCCCTACGAGCAGTGCTTC.

This clonotype was detected ten times or more. V and J are TRBV2 and TRBJ2-7, with D hard to call. Trimming shortened V by 0 bases and J by 2 bases, and 11 bases separated the two germline ends. The CDR3 has 15 amino acids. In germline, CDR1 is SNHLY, CDR2 FYNNEI. CDR3 in DNA: TGTGCCAGCAGTGAAGCGCTCGGGCAGACCTACGAGCAGTACTTC. It specifies CASSEALGQTYEQYF.

This clonotype has more than one count but fewer than ten. The CDR3 DNA reads TGCGCCAGCCGAAGATGGGGCGGATCCTACGAGCAGTACTTC. Residues: CASRRWGGSYEQYF. This sequence joins TRBV5-1 and TRBJ2-7, with D perhaps TRBD1 (5 bases). V dropped 7 bases and J dropped 1 base, with 15 bases sitting between them. Per germline, CDR1 SGHRS and CDR2 YFSETQ. The length of the CDR3 is 14 residues.

This clonotype has only a few counts. The chain joins TRBV13 to TRBJ2-3, with D perhaps matching TRBD2 (6 bases). The ends were cut back, 3 bases at V and 5 bases at J, with 15 bases in the middle. This CDR3 has 15 amino acids. CDR1 is PRHDT, CDR2 FYEKMQ, per germline (reference sequence). The CDR3 sequence: CASSLGGAKGDTQYF. The CDR3 region has the DNA TGTGCCAGCAGCTTGGGCGGGGCCAAGGGAGATACGCAGTATTTT. Using reference TRBV13 and TRBJ2-3 for the parts outside the CDR3, the full variable domain is AAGVIQSPRHLIKEKRETATLKCYPIPRHDTVYWYQQGPGQDPQFLISFYEKMQSDKGSIPDRFSAQQFSDYHSELNMSSLELGDSALYFCASSLGGAKGDTQYFGPGTRLTVL.

Of note for this clonotype: This CDR3 fails to terminate in the conserved phenylalanine or tryptophan, so it likely reflects a read error. CDR3 sequence (DNA): TGTGCCATCAGTGTCCGACAGGTCGACACTGAAGCTTTCCTT. It yields the protein CAISVRQVDTEAFL. V usage is TRBV10-3 and J usage is TRBJ1-1, with D perhaps matching TRBD1 (6 bases). Germline V gives CDR1 ENHRY, CDR2 SYGVKD. V gave up 4 bases and J gave up 3 bases, with 12 bases separating them. This CDR3 has 14 amino acids.

V and J are TRBV12-3 or TRBV12-4 and TRBJ1-4; D remains unclear. The CDR3 spans 15 residues. V lost 1 base and J lost 4, with 10 bases in between. Here the CDR3 reads CASSLGGSLNEKLFF. The CDR3, as DNA: TGTGCCAGCAGTTTAGGCGGGTCACTTAATGAAAAACTGTTTTTT.

The chain combines TRBV3-1 with TRBJ2-7, with 13 bases lining up with TRBD2. This CDR3 has 17 amino acids. The trim removed 1 base at V and 6 bases at J, leaving 9 bases unmatched. Germline CDR1 LGHDT, CDR2 YNNKEL (reference sequence). CDR3 sequence (DNA): TGTGCCAGCAGCCAAGGGTTTCGGGGACTAGCGGGGATCGAGCAGTACTTC. Its protein is CASSQGFRGLAGIEQYF.

This clonotype was seen a handful of times. The chain employs TRBV7-9 and TRBJ1-2; TRBD1 agrees at 10 bases. V gave up 4 bases and J gave up 4 bases; unmatched junction bases: 6. The germline V gene encodes CDR1 SEHNR and CDR2 FQNEAQ (reference sequence). The CDR3 loop spans 15 amino acids. CDR3 sequence: CASSSPDRGSYGYTF. CDR3 DNA: TGTGCCAGCAGCTCCCCGGACAGGGGGTCCTATGGCTACACCTTC.

For the CDR3, the DNA is TGTGCCAGCAGCATCCAGGGGCCGGCAGATACGCAGTATTTT. Protein product: CASSIQGPADTQYF. The chain recombines TRBV5-5 with TRBJ2-3; D perhaps matches TRBD1 (6 bases). V was pared by 4 bases and J by 4 bases, with 13 bases between. This CDR3 region has 14 residues. The germline CDR1 and CDR2 sequences are SGHKS and YYEKEE (reference sequence).

In this sample, this clonotype turned up a few times. This chain uses TRBV27 with TRBJ2-1, with 7 bases fitting TRBD1. Germline loops: CDR1 MNHEY, CDR2 SMNVEV (reference sequence). The CDR3 runs to 15 residues. V was clipped by 5 bases and J by 6 bases; unmatched bases: 10. The CDR3 sequence is CASSPGRDRLNEQFF. CDR3 DNA sequence: TGTGCCAGCAGTCCGGGCCGGGACAGACTCAATGAGCAGTTCTTC.

This clonotype was recorded at least ten times. V gene TRBV3-1 combines with J gene TRBJ1-2; D is undetermined. There are 13 residues in the CDR3. The V end lost 2 bases, the J end lost 5 bases, and 9 bases lay between the germline ends. The germline CDR1 and CDR2 sequences are LGHDT and YNNKEL (reference sequence). CDR3 sequence (DNA): TGTGCCAGCAGCCAACCCCCCGATTATGGCTACACCTTC. It specifies CASSQPPDYGYTF.

J is TRBJ2-2 and V is TRBV9; TRBD2 aligns across 10 bases. The junction had 5 bases not matched to a gene; V was cut back by 0 bases and J by 6 bases. The CDR3 contains 16 residues. Germline CDR1 is SGDLS and CDR2 is YYNGEE. This CDR3 is CASSVAPSGRAGELFF. CDR3 coding DNA: TGTGCCAGCAGCGTAGCCCCCAGCGGGAGGGCCGGGGAGCTGTTTTTT.

A few counts support this clonotype. The V gene is TRBV5-1, the J gene TRBJ2-7; D is perhaps TRBD2 (6 bases). CDR3 length: 15 residues. Trimming cost V 0 bases and J 3 bases, with 13 bases left between them. Germline CDR1 and CDR2: SGHRS and YFSETQ. CDR3 in DNA: TGCGCCAGCAGCTTGGGACCGGGAGCACACTACGAGCAGTACTTC. As protein: CASSLGPGAHYEQYF.

This clonotype was seen a handful of times. The V and J genes are TRBV6-1 and TRBJ2-1; 10 nucleotides line up with TRBD2. The junction had 5 bases not matched to a gene; V was cut back by 7 bases and J by 5 bases. The CDR3 runs to 14 residues. Germline V lookup: CDR1 MNHNS, CDR2 SASEGT. The CDR3 sequence: CASTRTSGNNEQFF. The CDR3 bases are TGTGCCAGCACCCGGACTAGCGGTAACAATGAGCAGTTCTTC.

This clonotype was counted many times. The CDR3 DNA reads as TGTGCCAGTCATTCTAGCTTGGGTTTAGCGGGAGGGAGGAATGAGCAGTTCTTC. This sequence encodes CASHSSLGLAGGRNEQFF. The V and J genes are TRBV7-2 and TRBJ2-1; 11 bases are shared with TRBD2. V dropped 9 bases and J dropped 7; count of bases not matched to a gene: 20. From germline, CDR1 is SGHTA and CDR2 FQGNSA. The CDR3 totals 18 residues.

J is TRBJ1-4 and V is TRBV12-3 or TRBV12-4; TRBD1 agrees at 7 bases. The CDR3 loop spans 13 amino acids. J gave up 8 bases and V 7 bases, and 7 bases lay outside the gene matches. CDR3 sequence (DNA): TGTGCCAGCAACAGGGGATTTGGGGAAAAACTGTTTTTT. Translated: CASNRGFGEKLFF.

This clonotype was seen many times. The chain recombines TRBV2 with TRBJ2-2; no firm D call. Trimming shortened V by 6 bases and J by 1 base, and 9 bases separated the two germline ends. Germline CDR1 is SNHLY and CDR2 is FYNNEI. This CDR3 comprises 14 residues. The CDR3 DNA is TGTGCCAGCAGACAGACCCTGAACACCGGGGAGCTGTTTTTT. Protein sequence: CASRQTLNTGELFF.